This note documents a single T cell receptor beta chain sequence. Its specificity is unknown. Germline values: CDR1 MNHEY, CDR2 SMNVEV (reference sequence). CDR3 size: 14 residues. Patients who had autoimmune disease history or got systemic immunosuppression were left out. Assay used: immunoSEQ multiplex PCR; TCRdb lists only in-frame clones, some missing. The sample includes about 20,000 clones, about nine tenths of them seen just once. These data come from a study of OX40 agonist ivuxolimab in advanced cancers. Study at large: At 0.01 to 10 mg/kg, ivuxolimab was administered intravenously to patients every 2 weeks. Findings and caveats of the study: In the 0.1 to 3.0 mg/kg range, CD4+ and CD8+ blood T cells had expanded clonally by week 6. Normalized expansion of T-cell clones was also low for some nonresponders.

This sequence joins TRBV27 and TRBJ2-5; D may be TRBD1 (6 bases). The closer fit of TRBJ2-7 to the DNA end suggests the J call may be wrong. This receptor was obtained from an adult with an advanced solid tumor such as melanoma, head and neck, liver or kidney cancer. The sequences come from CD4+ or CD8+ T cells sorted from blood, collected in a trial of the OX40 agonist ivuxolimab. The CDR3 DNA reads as TGTGCCAGCAGCCTTCGGGCAGGGGCCTACGAGCAGTACTTC. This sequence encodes CASSLRAGAYEQYF.